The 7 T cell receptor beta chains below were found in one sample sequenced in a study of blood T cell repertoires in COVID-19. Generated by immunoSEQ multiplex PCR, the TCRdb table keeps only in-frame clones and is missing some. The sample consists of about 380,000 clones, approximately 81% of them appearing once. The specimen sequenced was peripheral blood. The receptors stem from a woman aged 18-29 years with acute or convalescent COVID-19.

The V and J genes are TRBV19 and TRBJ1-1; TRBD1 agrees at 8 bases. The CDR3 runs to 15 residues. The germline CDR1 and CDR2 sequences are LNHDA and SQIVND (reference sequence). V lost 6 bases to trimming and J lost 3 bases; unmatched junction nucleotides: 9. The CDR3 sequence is CASSPQGEEYTEAFF. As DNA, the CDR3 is TGTGCCAGTAGCCCACAGGGGGAGGAATACACTGAAGCTTTCTTT.

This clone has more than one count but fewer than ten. Here the CDR3 DNA reads TGCGCCAGCAGCCCCCGGACAGATAATTCACCCCTCCACTTT. Translating gives CASSPRTDNSPLHF. The rearrangement uses TRBV5-1 and TRBJ1-6, with a tentative D call TRBD1 (6 bases). From germline, CDR1 is SGHRS and CDR2 YFSETQ. The CDR3 loop spans 14 amino acids. The V and J ends lost 4 bases and 5 bases respectively, with 10 bases between them.

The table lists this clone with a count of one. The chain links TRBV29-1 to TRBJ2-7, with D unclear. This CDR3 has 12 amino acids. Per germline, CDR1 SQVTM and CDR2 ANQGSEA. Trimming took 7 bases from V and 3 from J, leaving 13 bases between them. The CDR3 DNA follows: TGCAGCGGATTCACTACCCGCTACGAGCAGTACTTC. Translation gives CSGFTTRYEQYF.

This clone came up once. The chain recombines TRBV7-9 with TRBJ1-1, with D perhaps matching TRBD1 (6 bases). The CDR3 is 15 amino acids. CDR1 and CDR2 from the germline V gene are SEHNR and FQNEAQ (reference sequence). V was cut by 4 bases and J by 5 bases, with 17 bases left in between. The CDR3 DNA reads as TGTGCCAGCAGCTCTCAAACAGGGAGAAGGACTGAAGCTTTCTTT. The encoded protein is CASSSQTGRRTEAFF.

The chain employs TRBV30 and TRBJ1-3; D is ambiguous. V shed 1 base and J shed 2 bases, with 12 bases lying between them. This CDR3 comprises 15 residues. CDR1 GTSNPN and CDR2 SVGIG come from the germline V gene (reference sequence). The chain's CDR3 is CAWSGTVRPGNTIYF. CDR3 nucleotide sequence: TGTGCCTGGAGTGGAACGGTCAGGCCTGGAAACACCATATATTTT.

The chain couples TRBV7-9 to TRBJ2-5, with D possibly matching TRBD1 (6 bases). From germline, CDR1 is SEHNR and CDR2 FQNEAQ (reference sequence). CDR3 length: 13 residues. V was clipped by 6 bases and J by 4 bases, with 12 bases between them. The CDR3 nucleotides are TGTGCCAGCAGACCAAGACAGGTAGAGACCCAGTACTTC. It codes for CASRPRQVETQYF.

The CDR3 DNA reads TGTGCCAGCAGCTTAGTAGCCGGCTATAATTCACCCCTCCACTTT. The encoded protein is CASSLVAGYNSPLHF. This rearrangement joins TRBV7-8 to TRBJ1-6; no firm D call. The germline V gene encodes CDR1 SGHVS and CDR2 FQNEAQ. The CDR3 contains 15 residues. V gave up 1 base and J gave up 3 bases, with 7 bases separating them.